Listed below are T cell receptor beta chains from one sample, sequenced in a study of cytomegalovirus exposure and HLA in healthy donors. Sequencing used immunoSEQ multiplex PCR; TCRdb keeps in-frame clones, though not all of them. The repertoire includes fewer than 200,000 clones, more than 70% of them detected once, and over 4.5% sits in the top ten. Sequences were obtained from PBMCs. These receptors were collected from a male donor in good health and CMV-seronegative. Both conserved end residues are part of each CDR3. A D gene is named only where the DNA matches it firmly. Rows may omit the clone size; those that give it use once, few, many or a size class.

>TRBJ2-5|NA|TRBV2|NA
TGTGCCAGCAAAGGCAGGGAAGAGACCCAGTACTTC
CASKGREETQYF
>TRBJ2-7|NA|TRBV7-2|NA
TGTGCCAGCAGCGTAGACAGCTTCTCCTACGAGCAGTACTTC
CASSVDSFSYEQYF
>TRBJ2-1|NA|TRBV6-4|NA
TGTGCCAGCAGGGCGGGGGCGAGCTCCTACAATGAGCAGTTCTTC
CASRAGASSYNEQFF
>TRBJ2-3|TRBD1|TRBV6-6|NA
TGTGCCAGCAGTTACGAGCAGGGGGCGGCAGATACGCAGTATTTT
CASSYEQGAADTQYF
>TRBJ2-1|TRBD2|TRBV7-9|NA
TGTGCCAGCAGCGATAGCGGGTTAGCCTACAATGAGCAGTTCTTC
CASSDSGLAYNEQFF
>TRBJ2-3|NA|TRBV6-5|NA
TGTGCCAGCAGTTACAGGGGGTATAGAGATACGCAGTATTTT
CASSYRGYRDTQYF
>TRBJ2-3|TRBD2|TRBV7-8|NA
TGTGCCAGCACCCCGGGGGGAGCACGGTGGGCAGATACGCAGTATTTT
CASTPGGARWADTQYF
>TRBJ2-7|NA|TRBV7-3|NA
TGTGCCAGCAGCGCTCCAGGTGGTAGCGGCGAGCAGTACTTC
CASSAPGGSGEQYF
>TRBJ2-7|TRBD2|TRBV5-8|NA
TGTGCCAGCAGCGTAGCGGGGCCCTTCGAGCAGTACTTC
CASSVAGPFEQYF
>TRBJ2-7|NA|TRBV27|NA
TGTGCCAGCAAGTTTGGCATGTCAACCTACGAGCAGTACTTC
CASKFGMSTYEQYF
>TRBJ2-7|NA|TRBV5-1|NA
TGCGCCAGCAGCTTAGCCCTAACGGGGGAGCAGTACTTC
CASSLALTGEQYF
>TRBJ1-2|TRBD1|TRBV14|NA
TGTGCCAGCAGCCGGGCCGGGACAGGGCGAAGTGGCTACACCTTC
CASSRAGTGRSGYTF
>TRBJ2-5|TRBD1|TRBV5-6|few
TGTGCCAGCAGCTTGGAGGGACAGGGGCAGAGAGAGACCCAGTACTTC
CASSLEGQGQRETQYF
>TRBJ2-2|NA|TRBV7-3|NA
TGTGCCAGCAGCTTAGGTCAGATGAACACCGGGGAGCTGTTTTTT
CASSLGQMNTGELFF
>TRBJ1-5|TRBD1|TRBV27|NA
TGTGCCAGCAGTTTCGGACGACAGGGAAATCAGCCCCAGCATTTT
CASSFGRQGNQPQHF
>TRBJ2-1|NA|TRBV11-3|NA
TGTGCCAGCAGCTTAGCAGGCTTCGGCGACCTCGACAATGAGCAGTTCTTC
CASSLAGFGDLDNEQFF
>TRBJ2-2|TRBD1|TRBV25-1|NA
TGTGCCAGCAGGGGGAGACAGGGGGTGCCCGGGGAGCTGTTTTTT
CASRGRQGVPGELFF
>TRBJ2-7|TRBD2|TRBV7-2|NA
TGTGCCAGCAGCTCCGGGGGGGGGCCCTTGGGAGAGCAGTACTTC
CASSSGGGPLGEQYF
>TRBJ1-1|NA|TRBV2|once
TGTGCCAGCAGGGTGACTGAAATAAACACTGAAGCTTTCTTT
CASRVTEINTEAFF
>TRBJ2-7|TRBD1|TRBV13|NA
TGTGCCAGCAGCCGGACAGGGTCATTGGGCGAGCAGTACTTC
CASSRTGSLGEQYF
>TRBJ2-1|NA|TRBV2|NA
TGTGCCAGCAGTGTTGGAGAGAGCTCCTACAATGAGCAGTTCTTC
CASSVGESSYNEQFF
>TRBJ2-1|TRBD1|TRBV18|NA
TGTGCCAGCTCACACAACAGGGGCGATGAGCAGTTCTTC
CASSHNRGDEQFF
>TRBJ1-1|TRBD1|TRBV5-1|few
TGCGCCAGCATCGGGTCAGGGGGAACGAACACTGAAGCTTTCTTT
CASIGSGGTNTEAFF
>TRBJ2-5|NA|TRBV4-3|NA
TGCGCCAGCAGCCAAGATCTGTCAGAAGAGACCCAGTACTTC
CASSQDLSEETQYF
>TRBJ1-4|NA|TRBV15|NA
TGTGCCACCAGCAGAGAGGAGGGGTACTATGAAAAACTGTTTTTT
CATSREEGYYEKLFF
>TRBJ2-7|NA|TRBV27|NA
TGTGCCAGCAGTGTGACAGGCTCCTACGAGCAGTACTTC
CASSVTGSYEQYF
>TRBJ2-7|NA|TRBV7-9|NA
TGTGCCAGCAGCCATCCCCGGCGGGGCTACGAGCAGTACTTC
CASSHPRRGYEQYF
>TRBJ2-1|TRBD2|TRBV7-9|few
TGTTCCAGCAGCCCTAGCAGACTAGCGGGAACTTACAATGAGCAGTTCTTC
CSSSPSRLAGTYNEQFF